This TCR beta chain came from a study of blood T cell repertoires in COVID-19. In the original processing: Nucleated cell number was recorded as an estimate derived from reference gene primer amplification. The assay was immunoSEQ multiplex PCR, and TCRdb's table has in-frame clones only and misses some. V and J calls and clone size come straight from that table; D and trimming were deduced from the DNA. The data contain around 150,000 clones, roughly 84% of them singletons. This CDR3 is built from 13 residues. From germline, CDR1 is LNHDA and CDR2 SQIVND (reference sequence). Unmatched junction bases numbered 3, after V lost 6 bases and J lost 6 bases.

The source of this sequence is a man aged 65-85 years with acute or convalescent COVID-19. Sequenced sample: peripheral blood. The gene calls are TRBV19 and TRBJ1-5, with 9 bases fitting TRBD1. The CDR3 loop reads CASRDRGAQPQHF. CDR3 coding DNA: TGTGCCAGTAGGGACAGGGGCGCTCAGCCCCAGCATTTT.